The sequence of this T cell receptor beta chain was determined in a study of blood T cell repertoires in COVID-19. Trimming removed 8 bases at V and 5 bases at J, with 16 bases between. The CDR3 totals 13 residues. CDR1 ENHRY and CDR2 SYGVKD come from the germline V gene. Profiled with immunoSEQ multiplex PCR; TCRdb holds only in-frame clones, not every one. The table lists around 280,000 clones, around 85% of them singletons. Input material: peripheral blood. The V call is TRBV10-3, the J call TRBJ2-7; D is perhaps TRBD1 (6 bases). This sequence originates from a woman aged 30 to 39 who had recovered from COVID-19. CDR3 loop: CAIGQGSLHEQYF. The CDR3 DNA sequence: TGTGCCATCGGGCAGGGGTCTCTCCACGAGCAGTACTTC.